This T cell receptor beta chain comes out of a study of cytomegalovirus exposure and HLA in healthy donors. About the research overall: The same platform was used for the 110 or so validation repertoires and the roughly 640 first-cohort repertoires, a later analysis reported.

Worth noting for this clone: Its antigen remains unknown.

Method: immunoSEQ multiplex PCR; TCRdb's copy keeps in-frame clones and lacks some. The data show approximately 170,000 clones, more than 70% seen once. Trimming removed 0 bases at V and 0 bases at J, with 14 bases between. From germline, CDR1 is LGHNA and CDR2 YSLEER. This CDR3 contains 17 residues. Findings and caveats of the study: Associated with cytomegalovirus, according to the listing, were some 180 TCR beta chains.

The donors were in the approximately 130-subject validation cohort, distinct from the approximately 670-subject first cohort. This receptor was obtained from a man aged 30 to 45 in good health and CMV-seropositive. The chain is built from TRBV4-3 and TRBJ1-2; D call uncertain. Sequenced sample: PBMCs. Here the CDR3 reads CASSQDGIERTNYGYTF. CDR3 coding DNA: TGCGCCAGCAGCCAAGACGGGATCGAACGAACTAACTATGGCTACACCTTC.